This TCR beta chain was recovered during a study of shared clonotypes between healthy human individuals. Study-level findings and limits: On the whole, naive subsets had larger estimated richness than memory subsets had.

Germline values: CDR1 SGHRS, CDR2 YFSETQ. This CDR3 contains 18 residues. Those who donated, Caucasian adults without exception, all lived in Nashville, Tennessee. Notes on this clone: What it binds is not known.

Repertoires were generated with immunoSEQ multiplex PCR, while TCRdb's copy carries only in-frame clones and drops some. The table includes roughly 2,500,000 clones, under 95% detected once. Sequencing was done on a sample of naive CD4+ T cells from PBMCs. Sample subset: CD45RA+ positively selected. The clonotype comes from a man aged 18 to 29 in good health. Some clones in this sample may be carry-over from other donors' samples. This chain uses TRBV5-1 with TRBJ2-5; D possibly corresponds to TRBD2 (6 bases). The J call may be mistaken, given a closer DNA end match to TRBJ2-7. The chain's CDR3 is CASSLGLLWDSPSYEQYF. CDR3 DNA: TGCGCCAGCAGCTTGGGATTGCTTTGGGACTCTCCCTCCTACGAGCAGTACTTC.